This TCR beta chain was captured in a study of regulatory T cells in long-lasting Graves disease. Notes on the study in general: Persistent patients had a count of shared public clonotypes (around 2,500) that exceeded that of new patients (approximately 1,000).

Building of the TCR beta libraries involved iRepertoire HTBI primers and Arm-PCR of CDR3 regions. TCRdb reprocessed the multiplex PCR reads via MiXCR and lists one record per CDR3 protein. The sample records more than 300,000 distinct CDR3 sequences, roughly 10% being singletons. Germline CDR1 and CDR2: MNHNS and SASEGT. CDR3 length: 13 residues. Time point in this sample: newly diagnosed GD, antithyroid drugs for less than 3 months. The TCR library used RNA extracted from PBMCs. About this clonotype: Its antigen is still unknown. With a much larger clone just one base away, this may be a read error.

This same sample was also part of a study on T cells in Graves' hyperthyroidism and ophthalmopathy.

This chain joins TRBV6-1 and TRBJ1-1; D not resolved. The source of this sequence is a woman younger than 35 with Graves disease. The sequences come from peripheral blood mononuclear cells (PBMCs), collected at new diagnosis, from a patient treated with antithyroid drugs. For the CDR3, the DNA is TGTGCCAGCGGAATCGGTGGGAACACTGAAGTTTTCTTT. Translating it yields CASGIGGNTEVFF.